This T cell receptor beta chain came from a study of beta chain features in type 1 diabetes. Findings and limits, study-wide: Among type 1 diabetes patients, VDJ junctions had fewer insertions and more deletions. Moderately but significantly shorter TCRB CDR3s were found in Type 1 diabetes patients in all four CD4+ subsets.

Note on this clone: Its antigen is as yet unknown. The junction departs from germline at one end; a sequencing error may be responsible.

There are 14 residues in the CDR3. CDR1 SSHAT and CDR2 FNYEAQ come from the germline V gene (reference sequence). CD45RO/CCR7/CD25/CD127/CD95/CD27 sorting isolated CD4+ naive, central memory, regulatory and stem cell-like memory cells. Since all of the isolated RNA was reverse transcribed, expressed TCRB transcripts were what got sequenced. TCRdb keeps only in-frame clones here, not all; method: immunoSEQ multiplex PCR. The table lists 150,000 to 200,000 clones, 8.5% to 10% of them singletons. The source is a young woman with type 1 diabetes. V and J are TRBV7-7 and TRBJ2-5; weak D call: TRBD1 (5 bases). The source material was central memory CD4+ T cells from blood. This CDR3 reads CASSPTGVGKTQYF. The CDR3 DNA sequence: TGTGCTAGCAGCCCAACAGGTGTAGGAAAGACCCAGTACTTC.